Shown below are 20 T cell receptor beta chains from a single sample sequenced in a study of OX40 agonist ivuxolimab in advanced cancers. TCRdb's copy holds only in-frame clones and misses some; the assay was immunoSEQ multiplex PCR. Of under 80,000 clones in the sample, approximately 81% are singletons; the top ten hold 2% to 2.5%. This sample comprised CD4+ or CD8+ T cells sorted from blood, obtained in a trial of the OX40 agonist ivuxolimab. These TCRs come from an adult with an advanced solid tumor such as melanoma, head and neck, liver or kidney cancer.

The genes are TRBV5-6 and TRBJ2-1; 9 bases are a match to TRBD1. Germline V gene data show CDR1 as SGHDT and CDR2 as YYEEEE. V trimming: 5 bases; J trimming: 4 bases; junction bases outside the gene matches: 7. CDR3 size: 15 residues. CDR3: CASSRRQGVYNEQFF. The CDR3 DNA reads TGTGCCAGCAGTCGAAGACAGGGGGTTTACAATGAGCAGTTCTTC.

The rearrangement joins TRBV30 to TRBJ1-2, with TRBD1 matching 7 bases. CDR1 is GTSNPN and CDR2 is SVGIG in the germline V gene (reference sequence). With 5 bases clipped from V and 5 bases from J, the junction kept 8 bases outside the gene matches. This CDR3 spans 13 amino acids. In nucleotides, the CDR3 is TGTGCCTGGGGCCGGGACAGACCTTATGGCTACACCTTC. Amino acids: CAWGRDRPYGYTF. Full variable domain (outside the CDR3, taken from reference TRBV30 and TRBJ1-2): SQTIHQWPATLVQPVGSPLSLECTVEGTSNPNLYWYRQAAGRGLQLLFYSVGIGQISSEVPQNLSASRPQDRQFILSSKKLLLSDSGFYLCAWGRDRPYGYTFGSGTRLTVV.

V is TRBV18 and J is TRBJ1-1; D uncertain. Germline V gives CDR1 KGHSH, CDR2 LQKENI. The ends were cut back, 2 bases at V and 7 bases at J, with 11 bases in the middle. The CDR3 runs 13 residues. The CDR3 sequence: CASSPRDQNEAFF. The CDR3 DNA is TGTGCCAGCTCACCAAGGGATCAGAATGAAGCTTTCTTT.

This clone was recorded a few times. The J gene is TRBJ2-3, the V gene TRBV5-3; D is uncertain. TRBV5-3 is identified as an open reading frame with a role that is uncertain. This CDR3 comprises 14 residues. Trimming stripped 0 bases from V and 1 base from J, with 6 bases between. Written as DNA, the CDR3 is TGTGCCAGAAGCTTGGAGCAGGGCACAGATACGCAGTATTTT. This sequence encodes CARSLEQGTDTQYF.

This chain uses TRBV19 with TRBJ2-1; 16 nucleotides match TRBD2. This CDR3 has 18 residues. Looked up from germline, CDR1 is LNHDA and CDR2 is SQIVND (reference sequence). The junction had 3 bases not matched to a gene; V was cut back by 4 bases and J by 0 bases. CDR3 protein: CASSRGLAGGRSYNEQFF. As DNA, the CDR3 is TGTGCCAGTAGTAGGGGACTAGCGGGGGGGCGCTCCTACAATGAGCAGTTCTTC.

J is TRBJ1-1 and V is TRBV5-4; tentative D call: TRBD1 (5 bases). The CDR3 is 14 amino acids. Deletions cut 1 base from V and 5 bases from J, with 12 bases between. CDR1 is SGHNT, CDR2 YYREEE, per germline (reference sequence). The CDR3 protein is CASSLIFGATEAFF. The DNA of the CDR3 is TGTGCCAGCAGCTTGATCTTCGGGGCAACTGAAGCTTTCTTT.

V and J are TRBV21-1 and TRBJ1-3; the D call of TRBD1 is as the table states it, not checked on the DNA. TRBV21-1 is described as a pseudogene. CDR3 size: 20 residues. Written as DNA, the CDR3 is TGTGCCAGCAGCGGGCGGGCCCTCAGGGGGCCCCGTACAATTGGAAACACCATATATTTT. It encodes CASSGRALRGPRTIGNTIYF.

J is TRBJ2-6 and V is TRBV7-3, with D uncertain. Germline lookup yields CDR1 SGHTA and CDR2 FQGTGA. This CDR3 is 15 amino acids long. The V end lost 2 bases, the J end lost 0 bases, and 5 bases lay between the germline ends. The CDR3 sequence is CASSLGLSGANVLTF. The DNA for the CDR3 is TGTGCCAGCAGCTTAGGGCTCTCTGGGGCCAACGTCCTGACTTTC.

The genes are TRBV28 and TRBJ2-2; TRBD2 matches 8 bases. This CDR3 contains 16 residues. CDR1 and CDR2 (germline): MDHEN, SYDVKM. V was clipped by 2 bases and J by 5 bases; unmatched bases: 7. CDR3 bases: TGTGCCAGCAGTTTAGCGGGAGGTTCGGTTACCGGGGAGCTGTTTTTT. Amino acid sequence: CASSLAGGSVTGELFF.

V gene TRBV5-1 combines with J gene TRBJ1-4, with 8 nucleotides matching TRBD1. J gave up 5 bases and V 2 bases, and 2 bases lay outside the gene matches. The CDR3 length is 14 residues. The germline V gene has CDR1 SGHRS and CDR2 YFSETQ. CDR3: CASSLRQGNEKLFF. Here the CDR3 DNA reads TGCGCCAGCAGCTTACGACAGGGGAATGAAAAACTGTTTTTT.

CDR3 in amino acids: CASSRGALVPEAFF. The CDR3 region has the DNA TGTGCCAGTAGTCGGGGCGCATTGGTTCCTGAAGCTTTCTTT. This chain connects TRBV19 to TRBJ1-1, with D possibly TRBD1 on 5 matching bases. Germline-derived CDR1 and CDR2 are LNHDA and SQIVND (reference sequence). V was shortened by 5 bases and J by 6 bases, with 16 bases between the two germline ends. This CDR3 spans 14 amino acids.

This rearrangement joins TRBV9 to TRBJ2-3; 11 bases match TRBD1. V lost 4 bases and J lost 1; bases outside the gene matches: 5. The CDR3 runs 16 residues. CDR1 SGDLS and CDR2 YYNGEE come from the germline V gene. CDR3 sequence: CASSPRTGGGTDTQYF. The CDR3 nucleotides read TGTGCCAGCAGCCCTAGGACAGGGGGCGGCACAGATACGCAGTATTTT.

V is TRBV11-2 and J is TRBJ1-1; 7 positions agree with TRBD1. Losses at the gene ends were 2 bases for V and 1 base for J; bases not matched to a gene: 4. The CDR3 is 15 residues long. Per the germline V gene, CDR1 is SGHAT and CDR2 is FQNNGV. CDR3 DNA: TGTGCCAGCAGCTTATTCGGGACAGCGAACACTGAAGCTTTCTTT. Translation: CASSLFGTANTEAFF.

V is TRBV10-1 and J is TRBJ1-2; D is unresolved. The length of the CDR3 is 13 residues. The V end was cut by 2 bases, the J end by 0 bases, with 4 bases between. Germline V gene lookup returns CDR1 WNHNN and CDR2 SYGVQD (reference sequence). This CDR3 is CASSEGTNYGYTF. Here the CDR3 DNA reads TGCGCCAGCAGTGAGGGGACTAACTATGGCTACACCTTC.

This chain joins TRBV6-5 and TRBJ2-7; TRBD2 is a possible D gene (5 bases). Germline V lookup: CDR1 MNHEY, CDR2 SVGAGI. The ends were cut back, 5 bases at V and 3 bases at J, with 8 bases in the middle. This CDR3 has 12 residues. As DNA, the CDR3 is TGTGCCAGCAGTACCGGGGTCTACGAGCAGTACTTC. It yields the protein CASSTGVYEQYF.

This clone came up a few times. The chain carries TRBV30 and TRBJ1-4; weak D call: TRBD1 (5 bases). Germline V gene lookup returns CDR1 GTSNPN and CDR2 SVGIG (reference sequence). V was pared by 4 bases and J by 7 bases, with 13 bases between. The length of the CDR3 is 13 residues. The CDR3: CAWKGIRGEKLFF. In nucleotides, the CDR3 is TGTGCCTGGAAAGGGATTAGGGGTGAAAAACTGTTTTTT.

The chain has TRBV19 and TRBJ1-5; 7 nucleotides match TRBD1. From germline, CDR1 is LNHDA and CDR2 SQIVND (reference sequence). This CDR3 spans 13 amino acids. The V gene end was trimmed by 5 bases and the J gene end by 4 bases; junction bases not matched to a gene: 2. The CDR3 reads CASSLQGNQPQHF. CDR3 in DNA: TGTGCCAGTAGTTTACAGGGGAATCAGCCCCAGCATTTT.

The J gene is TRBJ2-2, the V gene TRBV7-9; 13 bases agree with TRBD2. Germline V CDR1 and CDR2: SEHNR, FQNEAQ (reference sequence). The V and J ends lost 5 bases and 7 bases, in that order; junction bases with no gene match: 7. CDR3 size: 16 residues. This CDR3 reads CASSIGLAGVVGELFF. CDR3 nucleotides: TGTGCCAGCAGCATAGGACTAGCGGGAGTGGTCGGGGAGCTGTTTTTT. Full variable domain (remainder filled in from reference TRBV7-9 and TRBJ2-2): DTGVSQNPRHKITKRGQNVTFRCDPISEHNRLYWYRQTLGQGPEFLTYFQNEAQLEKSRLLSDRFSAERPKGSFSTLEIQRTEQGDSAMYLCASSIGLAGVVGELFFGEGSRLTVL.

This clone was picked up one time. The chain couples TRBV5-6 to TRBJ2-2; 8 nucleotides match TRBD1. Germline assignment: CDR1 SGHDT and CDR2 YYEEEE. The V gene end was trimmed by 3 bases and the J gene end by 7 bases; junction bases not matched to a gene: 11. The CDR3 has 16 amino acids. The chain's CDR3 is CASSSLSGGYGGELFF. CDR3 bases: TGTGCCAGCAGCTCTCTCTCAGGGGGCTATGGCGGGGAGCTGTTTTTT.

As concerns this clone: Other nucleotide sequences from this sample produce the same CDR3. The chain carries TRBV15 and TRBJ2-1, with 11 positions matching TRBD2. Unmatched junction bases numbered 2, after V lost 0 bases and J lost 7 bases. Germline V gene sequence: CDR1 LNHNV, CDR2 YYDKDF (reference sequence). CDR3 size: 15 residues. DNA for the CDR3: TGTGCCACCAGCAGAGAACTAGCGGGAGATAATGAGCAGTTCTTC. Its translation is CATSRELAGDNEQFF.